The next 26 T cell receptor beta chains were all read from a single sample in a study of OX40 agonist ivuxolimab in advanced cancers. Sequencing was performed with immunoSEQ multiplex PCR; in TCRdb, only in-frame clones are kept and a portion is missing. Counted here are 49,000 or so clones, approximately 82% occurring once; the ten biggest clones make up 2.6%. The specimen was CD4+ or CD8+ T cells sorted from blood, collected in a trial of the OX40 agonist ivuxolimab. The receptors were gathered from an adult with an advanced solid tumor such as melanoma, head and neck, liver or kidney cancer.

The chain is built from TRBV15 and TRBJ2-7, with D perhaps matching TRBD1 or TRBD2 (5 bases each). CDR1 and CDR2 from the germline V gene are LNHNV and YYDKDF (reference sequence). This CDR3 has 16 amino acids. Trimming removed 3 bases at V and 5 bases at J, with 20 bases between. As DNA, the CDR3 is TGTGCCACCAGCAGGGACATCGGGATAAACGGCGACGAGCAGTACTTC. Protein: CATSRDIGINGDEQYF.

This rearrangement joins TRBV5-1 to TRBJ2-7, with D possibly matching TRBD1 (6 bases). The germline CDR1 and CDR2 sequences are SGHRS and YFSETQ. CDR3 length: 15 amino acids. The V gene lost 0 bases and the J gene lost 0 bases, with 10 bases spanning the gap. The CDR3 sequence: CASSLAQGLSYEQYF. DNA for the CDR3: TGCGCCAGCAGCTTGGCACAGGGCCTCTCCTACGAGCAGTACTTC.

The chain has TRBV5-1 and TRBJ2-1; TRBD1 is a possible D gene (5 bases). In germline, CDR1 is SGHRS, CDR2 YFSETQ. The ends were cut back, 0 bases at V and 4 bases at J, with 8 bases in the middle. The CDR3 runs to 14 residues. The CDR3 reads CASSLVTDYNEQFF. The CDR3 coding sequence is TGCGCCAGCAGCTTGGTGACAGATTACAATGAGCAGTTCTTC.

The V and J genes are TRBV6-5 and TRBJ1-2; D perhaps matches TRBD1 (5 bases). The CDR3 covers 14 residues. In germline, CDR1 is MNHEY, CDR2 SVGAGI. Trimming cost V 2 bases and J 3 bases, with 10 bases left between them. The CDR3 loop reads CASSYGGGDYGYTF. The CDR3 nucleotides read TGTGCCAGCAGTTACGGGGGTGGCGACTATGGCTACACCTTC.

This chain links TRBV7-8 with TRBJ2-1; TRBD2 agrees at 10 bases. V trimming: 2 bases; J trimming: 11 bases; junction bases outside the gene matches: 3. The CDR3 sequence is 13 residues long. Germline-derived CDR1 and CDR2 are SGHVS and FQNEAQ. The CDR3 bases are TGTGCCAGCAGCTTAACTAGCGGGAATAAGCAGTTCTTC. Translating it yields CASSLTSGNKQFF.

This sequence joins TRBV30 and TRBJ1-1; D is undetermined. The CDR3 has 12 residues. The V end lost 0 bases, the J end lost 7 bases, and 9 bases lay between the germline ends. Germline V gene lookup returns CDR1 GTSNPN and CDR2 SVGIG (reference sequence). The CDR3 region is CAWSVLTYEAFF. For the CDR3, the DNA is TGTGCCTGGAGTGTCTTGACCTATGAAGCTTTCTTT.

The CDR3 DNA sequence: TGTGCCAGCAGCTCAGGGGGAGAGCAGTACTTC. Residues: CASSSGGEQYF. The gene calls are TRBV7-9 and TRBJ2-7; 7 bases are a match to TRBD1. Germline lookup yields CDR1 SEHNR and CDR2 FQNEAQ (reference sequence). The CDR3 has 11 residues. With 4 bases clipped from V and 7 bases from J, the junction kept 1 base outside the gene matches. Based on the CDR3 plus reference TRBV7-9 and TRBJ2-7, the full variable domain is DTGVSQNPRHKITKRGQNVTFRCDPISEHNRLYWYRQTLGQGPEFLTYFQNEAQLEKSRLLSDRFSAERPKGSFSTLEIQRTEQGDSAMYLCASSSGGEQYFGPGTRLTVT.

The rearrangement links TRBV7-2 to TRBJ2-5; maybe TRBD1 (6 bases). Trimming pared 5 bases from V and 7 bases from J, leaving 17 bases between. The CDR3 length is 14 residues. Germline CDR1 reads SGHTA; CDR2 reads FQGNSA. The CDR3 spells CASSLGQSLGTQYF. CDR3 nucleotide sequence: TGTGCCAGCAGCCTTGGACAGAGCCTAGGGACCCAGTACTTC. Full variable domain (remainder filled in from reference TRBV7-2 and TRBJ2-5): GAGVSQSPSNKVTEKGKDVELRCDPISGHTALYWYRQSLGQGLEFLIYFQGNSAPDKSGLPSDRFSAERTGGSVSTLTIQRTQQEDSAVYLCASSLGQSLGTQYFGPGTRLLVL.

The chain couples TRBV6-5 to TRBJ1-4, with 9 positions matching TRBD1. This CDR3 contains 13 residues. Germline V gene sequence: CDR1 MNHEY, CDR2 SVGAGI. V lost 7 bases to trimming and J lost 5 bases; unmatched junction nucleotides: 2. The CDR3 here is CASKGTGNEKLFF. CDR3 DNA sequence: TGTGCCAGCAAAGGGACAGGGAATGAAAAACTGTTTTTT.

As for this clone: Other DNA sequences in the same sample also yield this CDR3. The chain's CDR3 is CASSPTGAGTDTQYF. The CDR3 DNA sequence: TGTGCCAGCTCCCCTACCGGTGCGGGGACAGATACGCAGTATTTT. The rearrangement joins TRBV18 to TRBJ2-3; weak D call: TRBD2 (6 bases). The CDR3 loop spans 15 amino acids. Trimming took off 6 bases at V and 3 bases at J, with 16 bases between the two ends. Germline CDR1 is KGHSH and CDR2 is LQKENI.

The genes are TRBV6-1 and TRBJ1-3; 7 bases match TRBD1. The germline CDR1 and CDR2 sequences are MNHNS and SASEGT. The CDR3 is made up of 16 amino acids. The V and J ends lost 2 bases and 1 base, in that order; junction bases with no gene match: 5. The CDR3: CASSEPGQKSGNTIYF. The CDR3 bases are TGTGCCAGCAGTGAACCGGGACAGAAATCTGGAAACACCATATATTTT.

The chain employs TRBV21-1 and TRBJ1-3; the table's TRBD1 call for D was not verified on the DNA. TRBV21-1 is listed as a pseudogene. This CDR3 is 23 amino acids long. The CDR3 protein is CASSKANFRDRGRKGSDGNTIYF. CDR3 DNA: TGTGCCAGCAGCAAAGCTAACTTTCGGGACAGGGGGCGAAAAGGGTCGGACGGAAACACCATATATTTT.

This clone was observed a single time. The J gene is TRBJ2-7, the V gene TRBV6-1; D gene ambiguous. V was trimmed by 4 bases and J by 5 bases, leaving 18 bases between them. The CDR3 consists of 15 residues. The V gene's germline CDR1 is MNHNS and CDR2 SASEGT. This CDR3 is CASSAGFGEMDEQYF. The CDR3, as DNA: TGTGCCAGCAGTGCCGGTTTTGGAGAGATGGACGAGCAGTACTTC.

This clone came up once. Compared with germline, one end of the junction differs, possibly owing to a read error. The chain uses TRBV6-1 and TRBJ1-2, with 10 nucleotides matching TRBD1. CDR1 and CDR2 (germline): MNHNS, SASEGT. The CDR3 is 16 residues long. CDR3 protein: CAGRESGTGAYYGYTF. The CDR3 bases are TGTGCCGGCAGGGAATCCGGGACAGGGGCTTACTATGGCTACACCTTC.

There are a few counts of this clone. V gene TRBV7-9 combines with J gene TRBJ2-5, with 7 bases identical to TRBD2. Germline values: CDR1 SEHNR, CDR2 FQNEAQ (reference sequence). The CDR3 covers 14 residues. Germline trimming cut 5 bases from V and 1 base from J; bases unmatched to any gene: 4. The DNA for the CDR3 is TGTGCCAGCAGCGGGGACTACCTCCAAGAGACCCAGTACTTC. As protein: CASSGDYLQETQYF.

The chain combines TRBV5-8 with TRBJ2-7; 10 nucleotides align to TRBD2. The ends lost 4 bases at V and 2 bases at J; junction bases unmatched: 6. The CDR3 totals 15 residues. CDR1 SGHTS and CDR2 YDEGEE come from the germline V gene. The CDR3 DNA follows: TGTGCCAGCAGCGCCGGGACTAGCGCCGCCTACGAGCAGTACTTC. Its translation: CASSAGTSAAYEQYF.

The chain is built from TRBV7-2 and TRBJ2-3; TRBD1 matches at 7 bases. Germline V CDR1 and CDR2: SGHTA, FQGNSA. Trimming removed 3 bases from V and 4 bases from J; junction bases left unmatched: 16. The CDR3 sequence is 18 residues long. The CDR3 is CASSFDRQGRIRPDTQYF. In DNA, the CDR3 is TGTGCCAGCAGCTTCGACCGACAGGGTAGGATCCGGCCAGATACGCAGTATTTT. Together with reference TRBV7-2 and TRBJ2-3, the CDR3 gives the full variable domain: GAGVSQSPSNKVTEKGKDVELRCDPISGHTALYWYRQSLGQGLEFLIYFQGNSAPDKSGLPSDRFSAERTGGSVSTLTIQRTQQEDSAVYLCASSFDRQGRIRPDTQYFGPGTRLTVL.

CDR3 in amino acids: CASSWDRNYGYTF. In DNA form, the CDR3 reads TGTGCCAGCAGCTGGGACAGGAACTATGGCTACACCTTC. J is TRBJ1-2 and V is TRBV11-2, with 8 bases that match TRBD1. Germline CDR1 is SGHAT and CDR2 is FQNNGV. The V segment lost 4 bases and the J segment 2 bases; nucleotides outside the gene matches: 0. The CDR3 covers 13 residues.

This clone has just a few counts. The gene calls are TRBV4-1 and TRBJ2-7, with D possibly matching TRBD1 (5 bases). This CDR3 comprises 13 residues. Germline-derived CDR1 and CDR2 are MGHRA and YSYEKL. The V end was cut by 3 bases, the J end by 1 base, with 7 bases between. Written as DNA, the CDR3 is TGCGCCAGCAGCCAGGACACTTCCTACGAGCAGTACTTC. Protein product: CASSQDTSYEQYF.

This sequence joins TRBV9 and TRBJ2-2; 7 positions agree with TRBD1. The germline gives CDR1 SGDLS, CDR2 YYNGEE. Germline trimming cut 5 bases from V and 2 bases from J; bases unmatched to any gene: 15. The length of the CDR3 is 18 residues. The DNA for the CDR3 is TGTGCCAGCAGTCCTCACCTACAGGGGTGGCGAAACACCGGGGAGCTGTTTTTT. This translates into CASSPHLQGWRNTGELFF.

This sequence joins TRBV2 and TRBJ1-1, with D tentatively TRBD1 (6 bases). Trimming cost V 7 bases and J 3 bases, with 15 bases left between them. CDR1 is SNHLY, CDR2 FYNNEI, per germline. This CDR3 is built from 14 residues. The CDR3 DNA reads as TGTGCCAGCACCCTGGAAGGGGGGTACACTGAAGCTTTCTTT. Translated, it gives CASTLEGGYTEAFF. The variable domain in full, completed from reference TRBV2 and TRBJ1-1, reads EPEVTQTPSHQVTQMGQEVILRCVPISNHLYFYWYRQILGQKVEFLVSFYNNEISEKSEIFDDQFSVERPDGSNFTLKIRSTKLEDSAMYFCASTLEGGYTEAFFGQGTRLTVV.

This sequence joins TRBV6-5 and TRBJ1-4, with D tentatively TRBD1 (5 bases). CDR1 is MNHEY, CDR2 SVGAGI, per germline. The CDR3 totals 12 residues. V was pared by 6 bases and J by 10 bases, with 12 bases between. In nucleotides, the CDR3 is TGTGCCAGCAGGGACAACCCTGGAAAACTGTTTTTT. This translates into CASRDNPGKLFF.

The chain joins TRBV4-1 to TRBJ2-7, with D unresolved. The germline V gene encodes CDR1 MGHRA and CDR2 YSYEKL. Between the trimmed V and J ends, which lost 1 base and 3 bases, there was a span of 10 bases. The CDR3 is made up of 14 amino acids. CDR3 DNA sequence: TGCGCCAGCAGCCAAGTGGGGATAGGCTACGAGCAGTACTTC. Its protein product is CASSQVGIGYEQYF.

CDR3 sequence (DNA): TGTGCCAGCAGCCTCCGGGGGGGGTCGAACACTGAAGCTTTCTTT. Protein: CASSLRGGSNTEAFF. This chain joins TRBV5-4 and TRBJ1-1, with D possibly TRBD1 on 5 matching bases. The V gene's germline CDR1 is SGHNT and CDR2 YYREEE (reference sequence). The CDR3 length is 15 residues. Deletions cut 4 bases from V and 1 base from J, with 14 bases between.

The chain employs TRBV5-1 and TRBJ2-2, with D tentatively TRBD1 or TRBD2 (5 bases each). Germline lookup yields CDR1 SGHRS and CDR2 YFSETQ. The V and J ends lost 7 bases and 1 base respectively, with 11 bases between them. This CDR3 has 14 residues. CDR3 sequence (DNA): TGCGCCAGCGTTGAGGGGCAGAACACCGGGGAGCTGTTTTTT. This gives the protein CASVEGQNTGELFF.

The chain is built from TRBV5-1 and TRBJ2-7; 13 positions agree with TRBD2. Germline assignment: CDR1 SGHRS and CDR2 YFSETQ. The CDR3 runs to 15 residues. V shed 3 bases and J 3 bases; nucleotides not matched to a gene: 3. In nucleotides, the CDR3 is TGCGCCAGCAGCTCGACTAGCGGGAGGCTCTACGAGCAGTACTTC. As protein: CASSSTSGRLYEQYF.